This entry lists 30 T cell receptor beta chains sequenced from one sample in a study of T cell responses to AZD1222 COVID-19 vaccine. This table comes from immunoSEQ multiplex PCR, and its TCRdb copy is limited to in-frame clones, with some not included. The sample consists of about 140,000 clones, around 91% of them appearing once. The starting material was peripheral blood, obtained on day 0 of AZD1222 vaccination. These receptors were collected from an adult in good health.

The chain carries TRBV28 and TRBJ2-3, with 11 bases identical to TRBD1. Trimming removed 3 bases from V and 4 bases from J; junction bases left unmatched: 9. This CDR3 comprises 17 residues. Germline values: CDR1 MDHEN, CDR2 SYDVKM. The CDR3 nucleotides are TGTGCCAGCAGTTTCCTTCCGGACAGGGGGCTTGCAGATACGCAGTATTTT. Residues: CASSFLPDRGLADTQYF.

This clone was observed at least ten times. The same CDR3 also results from other DNA sequences found in this sample. V usage is TRBV19 and J usage is TRBJ2-7, with 9 positions matching TRBD2. The CDR3 is 16 amino acids. The germline V gene has CDR1 LNHDA and CDR2 SQIVND (reference sequence). The J segment lost 0 bases and the V segment lost 5 bases, leaving 8 bases of the junction unmatched. CDR3: CASSARTSAYSYEQYF. Here the CDR3 DNA reads TGTGCCAGTAGTGCAAGGACTAGCGCATACTCCTACGAGCAGTACTTC. Drawing the rest from reference TRBV19 and TRBJ2-7, the complete variable domain is DGGITQSPKYLFRKEGQNVTLSCEQNLNHDAMYWYRQDPGQGLRLIYYSQIVNDFQKGDIAEGYSVSREKKESFPLTVTSAQKNPTAFYLCASSARTSAYSYEQYFGPGTRLTVT.

V usage is TRBV7-2 and J usage is TRBJ1-4, with D perhaps matching TRBD1 (5 bases). The length of the CDR3 is 14 residues. Germline CDR1 is SGHTA and CDR2 is FQGNSA. V gave up 5 bases and J gave up 7 bases, with 14 bases separating them. The CDR3: CASSLLGLGEKLFF. The CDR3 DNA follows: TGTGCCAGCAGCCTGTTGGGGCTCGGTGAAAAACTGTTTTTT.

The CDR3 sequence: CASSLVPSGGTEQFF. CDR3 DNA sequence: TGCGCCAGCAGCTTGGTCCCTAGCGGGGGGACGGAACAGTTCTTC. The rearrangement joins TRBV5-1 to TRBJ2-1; 11 bases agree with TRBD2. This CDR3 region has 15 residues. The J segment lost 13 bases and the V segment lost 0 bases, leaving 9 bases of the junction unmatched. The germline CDR1 and CDR2 sequences are SGHRS and YFSETQ. Full variable domain (remainder filled in from reference TRBV5-1 and TRBJ2-1): KAGVTQTPRYLIKTRGQQVTLSCSPISGHRSVSWYQQTPGQGLQFLFEYFSETQRNKGNFPGRFSGRQFSNSRSEMNVSTLELGDSALYLCASSLVPSGGTEQFFGPGTRLTVL.

The chain couples TRBV9 to TRBJ1-2; D may be TRBD1 (5 bases). The germline V and J ends were trimmed by 0 bases and 1 base, with 10 bases remaining between them. The CDR3 extends over 15 amino acids. Germline values: CDR1 SGDLS, CDR2 YYNGEE. CDR3 sequence reads: CASSVGGTHNYGYTF. CDR3 bases: TGTGCCAGCAGCGTAGGGGGGACCCATAACTATGGCTACACCTTC.

The gene calls are TRBV5-1 and TRBJ1-3; the D gene is possibly TRBD1 (5 bases). With 3 bases removed from V and 3 bases from J, the gap between germline ends came to 13 bases. Germline V gene lookup returns CDR1 SGHRS and CDR2 YFSETQ. CDR3 length: 15 amino acids. The CDR3 sequence is CASSSPTEYGNTIYF. The CDR3 nucleotides are TGCGCCAGCAGCTCCCCGACAGAGTATGGAAACACCATATATTTT.

The chain is built from TRBV30 and TRBJ1-1, with 8 nucleotides matching TRBD1. Germline V gene data show CDR1 as GTSNPN and CDR2 as SVGIG (reference sequence). J gave up 8 bases and V 7 bases, and 6 bases lay outside the gene matches. CDR3 length: 11 amino acids. The CDR3 DNA is TGTGCCTCAAGCCGGGACAGGGAAGCTTTCTTT. This encodes CASSRDREAFF.

The CDR3 region has the DNA TGCGCCAGCAGCTTCCAACAGGGTTTCACTGAAGCTTTCTTT. Amino acids: CASSFQQGFTEAFF. J is TRBJ1-1 and V is TRBV5-1; TRBD1 might be the D (6 bases). V shed 2 bases and J shed 4 bases, with 12 bases lying between them. This CDR3 has 14 residues. Germline lookup yields CDR1 SGHRS and CDR2 YFSETQ.

The chain joins TRBV25-1 to TRBJ1-2; 12 bases are shared with TRBD1. CDR3 length: 15 amino acids. With V trimmed by 4 bases and J by 8 bases, 8 bases remained unmatched. Looked up from germline, CDR1 is MGHDK and CDR2 is SYGVNS. The DNA of the CDR3 is TGTGCCAGCAGTGGAGGGACAGGGGGCGCGAGGGGCTACACCTTC. Its translation is CASSGGTGGARGYTF.

The V gene is TRBV18, the J gene TRBJ1-6, with D possibly being TRBD1 (6 bases). CDR3 length equals 17 residues. Trimming stripped 1 base from V and 7 bases from J, with 17 bases between. The germline V gene encodes CDR1 KGHSH and CDR2 LQKENI. The CDR3 protein is CASSPLNQGKLNSPLHF. CDR3 in DNA: TGTGCCAGCTCACCACTTAATCAGGGGAAATTAAATTCACCCCTCCACTTT. Variable domain in full (rest from reference TRBV18 and TRBJ1-6): NAGVMQNPRHLVRRRGQEARLRCSPMKGHSHVYWYRQLPEEGLKFMVYLQKENIIDESGMPKERFSAEFPKEGPSILRIQQVVRGDSAAYFCASSPLNQGKLNSPLHFGNGTRLTVT.

The chain links TRBV5-1 to TRBJ1-4; 9 bases map to TRBD1. Germline values: CDR1 SGHRS, CDR2 YFSETQ. The length of the CDR3 is 14 residues. With V trimmed by 3 bases and J by 8 bases, 5 bases remained unmatched. The CDR3 region has the DNA TGCGCCAGCAGCTCGGGACAGGGCCAGGAAAAACTGTTTTTT. Encoded protein: CASSSGQGQEKLFF.

This rearrangement joins TRBV6-2 or TRBV6-3 to TRBJ2-7, with TRBD2 matching 11 bases. The CDR3 sequence is 14 residues long. V shed 5 bases and J 4 bases; nucleotides not matched to a gene: 4. CDR1 and CDR2 from the germline V gene are MNHEY and SVGEGT. This chain's CDR3 is CASSRLAGWYEQYF. The CDR3, as DNA: TGTGCCAGCAGTCGACTAGCGGGATGGTACGAGCAGTACTTC.

The genes are TRBV28 and TRBJ1-4, with a possible D match to TRBD1 (6 bases). V was cut by 4 bases and J by 8 bases, with 17 bases left in between. The CDR3 sequence is 15 residues long. Germline CDR1 reads MDHEN; CDR2 reads SYDVKM. In DNA form, the CDR3 reads TGTGCCAGCAGTTGGGGGGAGGAGGGGGGAGAAAAACTGTTTTTT. Amino acids: CASSWGEEGGEKLFF.

This chain links TRBV6-5 with TRBJ1-6; D may be TRBD1 (6 bases). The CDR3 covers 15 residues. Trimming removed 2 bases at V and 7 bases at J, with 12 bases between. Germline V gene sequence: CDR1 MNHEY, CDR2 SVGAGI. The chain's CDR3 is CASSYEGRGNSPLHF. As DNA, the CDR3 is TGTGCCAGCAGTTACGAGGGCAGGGGCAATTCACCCCTCCACTTT.

The rearrangement links TRBV2 to TRBJ2-7; possibly TRBD1 or TRBD2 for D (5 bases each). Germline CDR1 reads SNHLY; CDR2 reads FYNNEI. This CDR3 is built from 16 residues. V lost 8 bases and J 0 bases, leaving 20 bases between the germline ends. This CDR3 reads CASVHERGLSSYEQYF. The CDR3 DNA is TGTGCCAGCGTGCACGAACGGGGCCTAAGCTCCTACGAGCAGTACTTC.

The chain uses TRBV18 and TRBJ1-1; D possibly corresponds to TRBD1 (5 bases). Between the trimmed V and J ends, which lost 4 bases and 5 bases, there was a span of 17 bases. From germline, CDR1 is KGHSH and CDR2 LQKENI. The CDR3 is 15 amino acids. The CDR3 region has the DNA TGTGCCAGCTCACGCTGGGAAGGGGAACGGACTGAAGCTTTCTTT. Residues: CASSRWEGERTEAFF. Filled out from reference TRBV18 and TRBJ1-1, the complete variable domain reads NAGVMQNPRHLVRRRGQEARLRCSPMKGHSHVYWYRQLPEEGLKFMVYLQKENIIDESGMPKERFSAEFPKEGPSILRIQQVVRGDSAAYFCASSRWEGERTEAFFGQGTRLTVV.

The chain carries TRBV30 and TRBJ1-4; the D gene is possibly TRBD1 (6 bases). Per the germline V gene, CDR1 is GTSNPN and CDR2 is SVGIG (reference sequence). CDR3 length: 12 residues. Trimming pared 3 bases from V and 12 bases from J, leaving 14 bases between. The CDR3 region has the DNA TGTGCCTGGAGCCCGAGGGGGAGGGAACTGTTTTTT. It specifies CAWSPRGRELFF. Based on the CDR3 plus reference TRBV30 and TRBJ1-4, the full variable domain is SQTIHQWPATLVQPVGSPLSLECTVEGTSNPNLYWYRQAAGRGLQLLFYSVGIGQISSEVPQNLSASRPQDRQFILSSKKLLLSDSGFYLCAWSPRGRELFFGSGTQLSVL.

V usage is TRBV6-5 and J usage is TRBJ1-1; possibly TRBD1 for D (5 bases). Germline V lookup: CDR1 MNHEY, CDR2 SVGAGI. The CDR3 totals 12 residues. V dropped 7 bases and J dropped 3 bases, with 9 bases sitting between them. The CDR3 protein is CASTQGHTEAFF. The CDR3 DNA follows: TGTGCCAGCACCCAGGGTCACACTGAAGCTTTCTTT.

The chain uses TRBV7-3 and TRBJ2-1, with 8 bases identical to TRBD2. Losses at the gene ends were 1 base for V and 4 bases for J; bases not matched to a gene: 12. Germline V CDR1 and CDR2: SGHTA, FQGTGA. This CDR3 spans 18 amino acids. CDR3 protein: CASSLNGGRPTSYNEQFF. Written as DNA, the CDR3 is TGTGCCAGCAGCTTAAACGGCGGGAGGCCCACGTCTTACAATGAGCAGTTCTTC.

The chain combines TRBV18 with TRBJ2-5, with D possibly being TRBD1 (6 bases). The V and J ends lost 3 bases and 2 bases respectively, with 13 bases between them. The CDR3 consists of 15 residues. CDR1 and CDR2 from the germline V gene are KGHSH and LQKENI. The DNA of the CDR3 is TGTGCCAGCTCACCCCGGACAGACCAGCAAGAGACCCAGTACTTC. Amino acid sequence: CASSPRTDQQETQYF.

The chain recombines TRBV5-1 with TRBJ1-4; TRBD1 matches at 11 bases. The trim removed 6 bases at V and 6 bases at J, leaving 4 bases unmatched. The CDR3 contains 14 residues. Germline assignment: CDR1 SGHRS and CDR2 YFSETQ. CDR3 sequence (DNA): TGCGCCAGCAAAGGACAGGGGGCTTATGAAAAACTGTTTTTT. Amino acid sequence: CASKGQGAYEKLFF.

The rearrangement joins TRBV2 to TRBJ2-1; D possibly corresponds to TRBD1 (5 bases). Germline V CDR1 and CDR2: SNHLY, FYNNEI. This CDR3 contains 15 residues. Trimming left V 2 bases short and J 7 bases short, with 15 bases between. The CDR3 loop reads CASSERGLGGNEQFF. In DNA form, the CDR3 reads TGTGCCAGCAGTGAAAGGGGCTTAGGTGGTAATGAGCAGTTCTTC.

The V call is TRBV6-6, the J call TRBJ2-7, with a possible D match to TRBD2 (6 bases). The CDR3 is 11 residues long. The V gene lost 6 bases and the J gene lost 9 bases, with 12 bases spanning the gap. The germline CDR1 and CDR2 sequences are MNHNY and SVGAGI (reference sequence). DNA for the CDR3: TGTGCCAGCAGCCCACTAGCTGTGCAGTACTTC. It translates to CASSPLAVQYF.

This chain links TRBV9 with TRBJ2-2; D not resolved. The CDR3 has 14 residues. CDR1 is SGDLS and CDR2 is YYNGEE in the germline V gene. V was trimmed by 0 bases and J by 6 bases, leaving 9 bases between them. The CDR3 nucleotides are TGTGCCAGCAGCGTAGTGGGTGGGTCCGGGGAGCTGTTTTTT. Translated, it gives CASSVVGGSGELFF. The full variable domain, with the rest looked up from reference TRBV9 and TRBJ2-2, is DSGVTQTPKHLITATGQRVTLRCSPRSGDLSVYWYQQSLDQGLQFLIQYYNGEERAKGNILERFSAQQFPDLHSELNLSSLELGDSALYFCASSVVGGSGELFFGEGSRLTVL.

The J gene is TRBJ2-7, the V gene TRBV3-1 (or the pseudogene TRBV3-2), with D possibly matching TRBD1 (6 bases). V lost 2 bases, J lost 3 bases, and 14 bases lay in between. Germline loops: CDR1 LGHDT, CDR2 YNNKEL (reference sequence). The CDR3 extends over 15 amino acids. Written as DNA, the CDR3 is TGTGCCAGCAGCCAAAGGGGGACCCTAGGCTACGAGCAGTACTTC. It specifies CASSQRGTLGYEQYF.

This chain links TRBV5-8 with TRBJ2-5; tentatively, D is TRBD1 (6 bases). The CDR3 length is 12 residues. Trimming removed 4 bases at V and 5 bases at J, with 9 bases between. From germline, CDR1 is SGHTS and CDR2 YDEGEE. The CDR3 spells CASSRTGETQYF. The DNA of the CDR3 is TGTGCCAGCAGCCGTACAGGGGAGACCCAGTACTTC.

This chain uses TRBV6-4 with TRBJ1-2; D perhaps matches TRBD1 (5 bases). Germline lookup yields CDR1 MRHNA and CDR2 SNTAGT. This CDR3 has 15 residues. The V and J ends lost 2 bases and 6 bases respectively, with 16 bases between them. The CDR3 sequence is CASSDEWGAGNGYTF. DNA of the CDR3: TGTGCCAGCAGTGACGAATGGGGCGCTGGGAATGGCTACACCTTC.

About this clone: Sequence at one end of the junction differs from germline and may be a read error. The chain uses TRBV5-5 and TRBJ2-7; 10 bases align to TRBD2. The germline V gene encodes CDR1 SGHKS and CDR2 YYEKEE (reference sequence). This CDR3 is built from 15 residues. CDR3 amino acids: CASSSSGRNSHEQYF. CDR3 DNA sequence: TGTGCCAGCAGCTCTAGCGGGAGAAACTCCCACGAGCAGTACTTC.

The rearrangement links TRBV7-2 to TRBJ2-1; D is unresolved. Germline V gives CDR1 SGHTA, CDR2 FQGNSA. This CDR3 is 13 amino acids long. Trimming stripped 5 bases from V and 6 bases from J, with 11 bases between. CDR3 loop: CASSGYPSNEQFF. The CDR3 DNA follows: TGTGCCAGCAGCGGGTATCCGAGCAATGAGCAGTTCTTC.

The chain couples TRBV7-9 to TRBJ1-6; no clear D gene. This CDR3 contains 14 residues. Germline CDR1 SEHNR, CDR2 FQNEAQ (reference sequence). The ends were cut back, 10 bases at V and 5 bases at J, with 15 bases in the middle. The CDR3 here is CATKGTENNSPLHF. The CDR3 bases are TGTGCCACGAAGGGCACAGAGAATAATTCACCCCTCCACTTT.